The 20 T cell receptor beta chains listed next were all sequenced from one sample in a study of T cells after yellow fever vaccination. TCRdb fed the 5' RACE reads into MiXCR, producing one record per CDR3 protein. Among about 27,000 distinct CDR3 sequences, around 4.3% were seen once, and the ten largest hold around 40%. Material: PBMCs, either bulk or a sorted T-cell subset (CD4+, CD8+, memory, or dextramer-sorted; not recorded which), obtained on the day of the yellow fever booster vaccination. The receptors stem from a man between 18 and 35 years old who received the YFV17D yellow fever vaccine.

This rearrangement joins TRBV7-2 to TRBJ1-2; D remains unclear. The CDR3 totals 13 residues. Trimming stripped 3 bases from V and 2 bases from J, with 7 bases between. From germline, CDR1 is SGHTA and CDR2 FQGNSA. CDR3 coding DNA: TGTGCCAGCAGCTTGAACAAAAACTATGGCTACACCTTC. It codes for CASSLNKNYGYTF. The entire variable domain, with the rest obtained from reference TRBV7-2 and TRBJ1-2, is as follows: GAGVSQSPSNKVTEKGKDVELRCDPISGHTALYWYRQSLGQGLEFLIYFQGNSAPDKSGLPSDRFSAERTGGSVSTLTIQRTQQEDSAVYLCASSLNKNYGYTFGSGTRLTVV.

In this sample, this clonotype turned up a few times. V gene TRBV11-2 combines with J gene TRBJ1-1, with D possibly being TRBD1 (5 bases). The CDR3 consists of 15 residues. The germline V gene encodes CDR1 SGHAT and CDR2 FQNNGV. Trimming took off 6 bases at V and 3 bases at J, with 17 bases between the two ends. As DNA, the CDR3 is TGTGCCAGCAGTTTCGTGGCAGGGTTATACACTGAAGCTTTCTTT. Its protein product is CASSFVAGLYTEAFF.

This clonotype was counted ten times or more. The genes are TRBV12-3 or TRBV12-4 and TRBJ2-5; 7 nucleotides align to TRBD1. V was clipped by 3 bases and J by 5 bases; unmatched bases: 6. The CDR3 has 14 amino acids. The CDR3 reads CASSLRGTVETQYF. CDR3 DNA sequence: TGTGCCAGCAGTTTGCGTGGGACAGTGGAGACCCAGTACTTC.

Ten or more counts support this clonotype. The V call is TRBV5-1, the J call TRBJ2-5, with 13 nucleotides matching TRBD2. The ends lost 3 bases at V and 5 bases at J; junction bases unmatched: 10. CDR1 is SGHRS and CDR2 is YFSETQ in the germline V gene. The CDR3 is 17 residues long. The CDR3 bases are TGCGCCAGCAGCTCCAGACTAGCGGGGGGCCTCGCGGAGACCCAGTACTTC. Translating gives CASSSRLAGGLAETQYF.

This clonotype was seen many times. This chain connects TRBV7-2 to TRBJ2-1; D is unresolved. The CDR3 runs to 16 residues. The germline V and J ends were trimmed by 0 bases and 0 bases, with 9 bases remaining between them. Germline-derived CDR1 and CDR2 are SGHTA and FQGNSA. The CDR3 reads CASSLAPGSSYNEQFF. CDR3 nucleotides: TGTGCCAGCAGCTTAGCTCCAGGCAGCTCCTACAATGAGCAGTTCTTC.

There are many counts of this clonotype. An end of the junction does not agree with germline; a read error may underlie this. This chain links TRBV7-2 with TRBJ2-3, with D maybe TRBD2 (7 bases). CDR1 is SGHTA and CDR2 is FQGNSA in the germline V gene. This CDR3 contains 16 residues. CDR3 region: CASSSGAGASTYTQYF. CDR3 bases: TGTGCCAGCAGCTCCGGGGCGGGGGCTAGCACATATACGCAGTATTTT. The full variable domain, with the rest looked up from reference TRBV7-2 and TRBJ2-3, is GAGVSQSPSNKVTEKGKDVELRCDPISGHTALYWYRQSLGQGLEFLIYFQGNSAPDKSGLPSDRFSAERTGGSVSTLTIQRTQQEDSAVYLCASSSGAGASTYTQYFGPGTRLTVL.

This clonotype was observed a few times. CDR3 nucleotides: TGTGCCACGCGGGGGGGCTTTGAGCAGTTCTTC. Its translation: CATRGGFEQFF. The chain combines TRBV11-2 with TRBJ2-1; the match to TRBD2 covers 9 bases. Germline CDR1 and CDR2: SGHAT and FQNNGV. Losses at the gene ends were 10 bases for V and 9 bases for J; bases not matched to a gene: 4. This CDR3 is built from 11 residues. Variable domain in full (rest from reference TRBV11-2 and TRBJ2-1): EAGVAQSPRYKIIEKRQSVAFWCNPISGHATLYWYQQILGQGPKLLIQFQNNGVVDDSQLPKDRFSAERLKGVDSTLKIQPAKLEDSAVYLCATRGGFEQFFGPGTRLTVL.

This clonotype was seen a few times. This chain uses TRBV5-1 with TRBJ2-1; 8 bases line up with TRBD1. Looked up from germline, CDR1 is SGHRS and CDR2 is YFSETQ. The trim removed 7 bases at V and 6 bases at J, leaving 6 bases unmatched. CDR3 size: 13 residues. The CDR3 DNA is TGCGCCAGCCGATTAGGACAGGGCAATGAGCAGTTCTTC. Translated: CASRLGQGNEQFF.

There are many counts of this clonotype. The V and J genes are TRBV7-2 and TRBJ2-7; weak D call: TRBD2 (6 bases). The germline V gene encodes CDR1 SGHTA and CDR2 FQGNSA. V shed 5 bases and J shed 6 bases, with 14 bases lying between them. CDR3 size: 13 residues. The CDR3 coding sequence is TGTGCCAGCAGCGACCGGAGGGAGCGCGAGCAGTACTTC. It yields the protein CASSDRREREQYF.

In its sample, this clonotype was seen a few times. The chain uses TRBV7-2 and TRBJ1-5; 8 positions match TRBD1. V lost 3 bases to trimming and J lost 1 base; unmatched junction nucleotides: 5. The CDR3 runs 16 residues. Germline CDR1 is SGHTA and CDR2 is FQGNSA. In DNA, the CDR3 is TGTGCCAGCAGCTTCACAGGGGGAAGGAGCAATCAGCCCCAGCATTTT. Translating it yields CASSFTGGRSNQPQHF.

The sample holds many counts of this clonotype. In DNA, the CDR3 is TGCAGTGCTAGAGATAACCGGGGTGGGAACACTGAAGCTTTCTTT. Translated, it gives CSARDNRGGNTEAFF. The J gene is TRBJ1-1, the V gene TRBV20-1; D is unresolved. Per germline, CDR1 DFQATT and CDR2 SNEGSKA (reference sequence). With 0 bases removed from V and 1 base from J, the gap between germline ends came to 12 bases. CDR3 length: 15 amino acids.

This clonotype appeared many times. The gene calls are TRBV11-2 and TRBJ1-1, with TRBD1 as a possible D gene (5 bases). V dropped 6 bases and J dropped 3 bases, with 11 bases sitting between them. In germline, CDR1 is SGHAT, CDR2 FQNNGV. This CDR3 comprises 13 residues. The CDR3, as DNA: TGTGCCAGCAGTCCGACAGTTGACACTGAAGCTTTCTTT. Its protein is CASSPTVDTEAFF.

For the CDR3, the DNA is TGTGCCAGCAGCTTAGCCCCTACCTCGGGCAATGAGCAGTTCTTC. It translates to CASSLAPTSGNEQFF. This sequence joins TRBV7-6 and TRBJ2-1; D is undetermined. CDR3 length equals 15 residues. V lost 0 bases and J 6 bases, leaving 12 bases between the germline ends. The germline V gene encodes CDR1 SGHVS and CDR2 FNYEAQ.

This rearrangement joins TRBV4-2 to TRBJ1-2, with D perhaps TRBD1 (6 bases). The CDR3 has 15 amino acids. Per the germline V gene, CDR1 is LGHNA and CDR2 is YNFKEQ. V gave up 0 bases and J gave up 4 bases, with 12 bases separating them. CDR3 DNA: TGTGCCAGCAGCCAAGAGGACAGTTCCCTCTATGGCTACACCTTC. Translating gives CASSQEDSSLYGYTF.

This clonotype was recorded many times. The chain is built from TRBV3-1 and TRBJ1-6; tentatively, D is TRBD1 (6 bases). The germline CDR1 and CDR2 sequences are LGHDT and YNNKEL (reference sequence). The V end was cut by 1 base, the J end by 3 bases, with 7 bases between. The CDR3 contains 15 residues. The CDR3 bases are TGTGCCAGCAGCCAAGGGACAGACTATAATTCACCCCTCCACTTT. It translates to CASSQGTDYNSPLHF.

This clonotype was seen at least ten times. This sequence joins TRBV10-3 and TRBJ2-3; possible D gene TRBD1, 5 bases. CDR3 length: 13 amino acids. V was shortened by 3 bases and J by 5 bases, with 9 bases between the two germline ends. Germline V gene data show CDR1 as ENHRY and CDR2 as SYGVKD. CDR3 DNA: TGTGCCATCAGTGATTTTAGGGGAGATACGCAGTATTTT. Amino acid sequence: CAISDFRGDTQYF.

In this sample, this clonotype turned up many times. The gene calls are TRBV6-4 and TRBJ2-2; D is unresolved. Germline V gene lookup returns CDR1 MRHNA and CDR2 SNTAGT. The V end was cut by 0 bases, the J end by 5 bases, with 4 bases between. The CDR3 is made up of 13 amino acids. CDR3 residues: CASSDSTTGELFF. The CDR3 DNA sequence: TGTGCCAGCAGTGACTCGACTACCGGGGAGCTGTTTTTT.

This clonotype was seen repeatedly, ten times or more. V usage is TRBV6-4 and J usage is TRBJ2-3; 9 bases are shared with TRBD2. Germline V gives CDR1 MRHNA, CDR2 SNTAGT. Trimming at V came to 3 bases and at J to 0 bases, leaving 4 bases not matched to a gene. CDR3 length: 16 amino acids. CDR3 DNA: TGTGCCAGCAGTGAGGCTAGCGGGGATAGCACAGATACGCAGTATTTT. It translates to CASSEASGDSTDTQYF.

This clonotype was observed many times. The CDR3 loop is CASNQGALNTGELFF. The CDR3, as DNA: TGTGCCAGCAACCAAGGGGCCCTGAACACCGGGGAGCTGTTTTTT. The rearrangement uses TRBV12-3 or TRBV12-4 and TRBJ2-2; D might be TRBD1 (5 bases). V lost 7 bases, J lost 1 base, and 13 bases lay in between. The CDR3 length is 15 residues.

This clonotype was detected many times. The chain recombines TRBV12-3 or TRBV12-4 with TRBJ2-6; 12 bases are shared with TRBD2. J gave up 4 bases and V 6 bases, and 13 bases lay outside the gene matches. The CDR3 sequence is 19 residues long. The CDR3 coding sequence is TGTGCCAGCAGACCGACTAGCGGGGGCCCCGGTCCCGGGGCCAACGTCCTGACTTTC. Protein sequence: CASRPTSGGPGPGANVLTF.